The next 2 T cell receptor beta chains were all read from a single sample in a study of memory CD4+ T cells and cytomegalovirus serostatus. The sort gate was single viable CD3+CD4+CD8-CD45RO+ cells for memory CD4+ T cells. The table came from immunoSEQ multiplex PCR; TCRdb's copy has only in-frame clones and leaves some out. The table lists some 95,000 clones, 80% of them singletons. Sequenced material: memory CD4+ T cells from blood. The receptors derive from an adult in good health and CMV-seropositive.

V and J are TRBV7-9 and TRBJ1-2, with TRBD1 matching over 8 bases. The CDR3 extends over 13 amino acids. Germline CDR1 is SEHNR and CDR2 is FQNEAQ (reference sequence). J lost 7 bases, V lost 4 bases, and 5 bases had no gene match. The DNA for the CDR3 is TGTGCCAGCAGCTATACAGGGGGATCTGGCTACACCTTC. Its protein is CASSYTGGSGYTF. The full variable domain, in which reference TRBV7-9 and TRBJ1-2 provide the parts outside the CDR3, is DTGVSQNPRHKITKRGQNVTFRCDPISEHNRLYWYRQTLGQGPEFLTYFQNEAQLEKSRLLSDRFSAERPKGSFSTLEIQRTEQGDSAMYLCASSYTGGSGYTFGSGTRLTVV.

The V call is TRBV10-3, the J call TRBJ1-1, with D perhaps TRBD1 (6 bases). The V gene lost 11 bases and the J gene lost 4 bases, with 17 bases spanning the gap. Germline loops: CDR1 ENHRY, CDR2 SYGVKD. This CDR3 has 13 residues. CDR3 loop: CASRDMIGTEAFF. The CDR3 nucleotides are TGTGCCTCCCGGGACATGATTGGCACTGAAGCTTTCTTT.